The source of this TCR beta chain is a study of CD8+ T cells in alopecia areata. Background on the study: Tofacitinib treatment spanned 6 to 18 months, with 6 months off drug afterward.

Specimens obtained from alopecia areata patients comprised lesional scalp punch biopsies and peripheral blood. Remarks on this clone: The antigen is not known.

Study-wide findings and caveats: Clonality in lesional scalp, especially alopecia totalis/universalis, exceeded that of normal scalp.

Following extraction, RNA underwent reverse transcription to cDNA, which served as the sequencing template. Some clones are missing from TCRdb's copy, which holds only in-frame ones; the method was immunoSEQ multiplex PCR. The repertoire includes 200,000 or so clones, 50% to 70% of them detected once, and 0.45% sits in the top ten. The material was CD4+ T cells sorted from blood, obtained at week 0. The clonotype comes from a human donor with alopecia areata.

As DNA, the CDR3 is TGTGCCAGCAGCCTCAATGGCGCCCCCTACAATGAGCAGTTCTTC. Translated, it gives CASSLNGAPYNEQFF. The V and J genes are TRBV5-4 and TRBJ2-1; D ambiguous. This CDR3 is built from 15 residues. Per germline, CDR1 SGHNT and CDR2 YYREEE (reference sequence). V was trimmed by 4 bases and J by 2 bases, leaving 13 bases between them. Full variable domain (rest looked up from reference TRBV5-4 and TRBJ2-1): ETGVTQSPTHLIKTRGQQVTLRCSSQSGHNTVSWYQQALGQGPQFIFQYYREEENGRGNFPPRFSGLQFPNYSSELNVNALELDDSALYLCASSLNGAPYNEQFFGPGTRLTVL.